This T cell receptor beta chain was retrieved from a study of blood T cell dynamics during melanoma immunotherapy. This CDR3 is 16 amino acids long. After removal of 1 base from V and 1 base from J, the junction contained 3 bases not matched to a gene. CDR1 is MNHNS, CDR2 SASEGT, per germline. Time point specified: pre-treatment baseline. Clones were sequenced by immunoSEQ multiplex PCR, and TCRdb holds only the in-frame ones, with some missing. The profile shows 6,200 or so clones, approximately 80% of them singletons. This TCR was sampled from a human donor with melanoma. Some clones in this sample may be carry-over from other donors' samples. Sequenced material: blood, taken from a patient treated with checkpoint blockade. The chain uses TRBV6-1 and TRBJ1-5; the match to TRBD1 covers 8 bases. CDR3 sequence: CASSEVWTGSNQPQHF. CDR3 DNA sequence: TGTGCCAGCAGTGAAGTTTGGACAGGGAGCAATCAGCCCCAGCATTTT.